Sequencing of this T cell receptor beta chain was carried out in a study of T cell responses to AZD1222 COVID-19 vaccine. The wider study: Second doses that came at about 4 or about 12 weeks were put together.

Study-level results: Among vaccine-associated CD4 TCRs, coverage spanned spike, with dominance at 160-218 and 743-854.

Measured with immunoSEQ multiplex PCR; TCRdb has only the in-frame clones, and not every one. This repertoire shows around 200,000 clones, just over 85% found once; its top ten account for over 6%. The CDR3 covers 16 residues. With 4 bases removed from V and 6 bases from J, the gap between germline ends came to 18 bases. The germline V gene has CDR1 LGHDT and CDR2 YNNKEL (reference sequence). This clone was seen only a few times. Its target is unknown. This chain joins TRBV3-1 (or the pseudogene TRBV3-2) and TRBJ2-2; possibly TRBD1 or TRBD2 for D (5 bases each). The sequence derives from an adult in good health. The source was peripheral blood, collected on day 0 of AZD1222 vaccination. The CDR3 nucleotides read TGTGCCAGCAGCCCGGAAGGACCCCTGGGGGCCGGGGAGCTGTTTTTT. This sequence encodes CASSPEGPLGAGELFF.